These T cell receptor beta chains were read from a single sample in a study of shared clonotypes between healthy human individuals. Clones were sequenced by immunoSEQ multiplex PCR, and TCRdb holds only the in-frame ones, with some missing. The sample has some 1,900,000 clones, around 96% seen once. The specimen sequenced was naive CD8+ T cells sorted from blood. These TCRs come from a man between 18 and 29 years old in good health. CDR3s include the opening cysteine and the closing phenylalanine or tryptophan. A D gene is named only where the DNA matches it firmly. Clone size, where shown, is once, few, many, or a class for clones that have expanded.

TRBD1	TRBV11-3	.	TRBJ2-2	CASRPTGDTGELFF	TGTGCCAGCAGGCCGACAGGGGACACCGGGGAGCTGTTTTTT
.	TRBV9	.	TRBJ1-2	CASSVDWVFDGYTF	TGTGCCAGCAGCGTAGATTGGGTTTTCGATGGCTACACCTTC
TRBD1	TRBV7-9	.	TRBJ1-1	CASSQGGDRGPERAFF	TGTGCCAGCAGCCAAGGGGGGGACAGGGGTCCCGAACGGGCTTTCTTT
.	TRBV7-9	.	TRBJ2-2	CARDNRDSATGELFF	TGTGCCAGAGATAACAGGGACTCAGCGACCGGGGAGCTGTTTTTT
.	TRBV9	.	TRBJ2-2	CASKGANTGELFF	TGTGCCAGCAAAGGGGCGAACACCGGGGAGCTGTTTTTT
.	TRBV6-4	.	TRBJ1-2	CASSEWVNYGYTF	TGTGCCAGCAGTGAATGGGTGAACTATGGCTACACCTTC
TRBD1	TRBV6-1	.	TRBJ1-1	CASSDGTGGMNTEAFF	TGTGCCAGCAGTGATGGGACAGGGGGCATGAACACTGAAGCTTTCTTT
TRBD1	TRBV9	.	TRBJ1-5	CASSVLYRDRVLSNQPQHF	TGTGCCAGCAGCGTACTTTACCGGGACAGGGTTTTGAGCAATCAGCCCCAGCATTTT
.	TRBV4-1	.	TRBJ2-7	CASSQVVSRAYEQYF	TGCGCCAGCAGCCAAGTAGTCTCCAGGGCCTACGAGCAGTACTTC
TRBD1	TRBV28	.	TRBJ1-1	CAIQQGATEAFF	TGTGCCATCCAACAGGGGGCCACTGAAGCTTTCTTT
.	TRBV6-5	.	TRBJ2-1	CASSYFGGNEQFF	TGTGCCAGCAGTTACTTCGGGGGAAATGAGCAGTTCTTC
.	TRBV7-6	.	TRBJ2-5	CASSLVEETQYF	TGTGCCAGCAGCTTAGTTGAAGAGACCCAGTACTTC
.	TRBV10-3	once	TRBJ2-1	CAISESVGYNEQFF	TGTGCCATCAGTGAGTCTGTAGGCTACAATGAGCAGTTCTTC
TRBD1	TRBV7-9	.	TRBJ2-1	CASSSIPSGTEIEQFF	TGTGCCAGCAGCTCAATTCCTTCCGGGACAGAAATTGAGCAGTTCTTC
.	TRBV7-2	.	TRBJ1-1	CASSSNMNTEAFF	TGTGCCAGCAGCTCCAATATGAACACTGAAGCTTTCTTT
.	TRBV30	.	TRBJ2-7	CAWSVGPGATYEQYF	TGTGCCTGGAGTGTAGGGCCGGGGGCGACCTACGAGCAGTACTTC
.	TRBV9	.	TRBJ2-1	CASSVDLSSYNEQFF	TGTGCCAGCAGCGTAGACCTAAGCTCCTACAATGAGCAGTTCTTC
.	TRBV6-5	.	TRBJ2-5	CASMMEGAVETQYF	TGTGCCAGCATGATGGAGGGGGCGGTGGAGACCCAGTACTTC
.	TRBV7-9	.	TRBJ1-2	CASSLELGVGEPNYGYTF	TGTGCCAGCAGCTTAGAACTGGGGGTAGGAGAGCCTAACTATGGCTACACCTTC
TRBD1	TRBV2	.	TRBJ1-1	CASSFVRQGLWTEAFF	TGTGCCAGCAGCTTCGTTCGACAGGGTCTGTGGACTGAAGCTTTCTTT
.	TRBV5-1	.	TRBJ2-7	CASSYPGLDYEQYF	TGCGCCAGCAGCTATCCAGGGCTCGACTACGAGCAGTACTTC
TRBD2	TRBV6-6	.	TRBJ2-7	CAAGLADTYEQYF	TGTGCCGCGGGACTAGCGGATACCTACGAGCAGTACTTC
TRBD2	TRBV5-4	.	TRBJ2-7	CASSYISGGLSYEQYF	TGTGCCAGCAGCTATATTAGCGGGGGGCTCTCCTACGAGCAGTACTTC
.	TRBV27	once	TRBJ2-7	CASSLSSGRSEEQYF	TGTGCCAGCAGTTTATCTTCTGGGAGGTCTGAGGAGCAGTACTTC
.	TRBV7-2	.	TRBJ2-1	CASSPGVALAGVFSNEQFF	TGTGCCAGCAGCCCAGGTGTGGCGTTGGCAGGCGTATTCAGCAATGAGCAGTTCTTC
.	TRBV5-8	.	TRBJ2-2	CASSSPGTHATVGELFF	TGTGCCAGCAGCTCGCCCGGGACGCATGCAACAGTCGGGGAGCTGTTTTTT
.	TRBV7-9	.	TRBJ1-2	CASSSDRQDYGYTF	TGTGCCAGCAGCTCAGACAGGCAGGACTATGGCTACACCTTC
TRBD1	TRBV4-2	.	TRBJ2-2	CASSQDPTGGTGELFF	TGTGCCAGCAGCCAAGATCCGACAGGGGGCACCGGGGAGCTGTTTTTT
.	TRBV27	once	TRBJ2-1	CASSLLGIFDEQFF	TGTGCCAGCAGTTTATTGGGTATCTTTGATGAGCAGTTCTTC
TRBD2	TRBV7-9	.	TRBJ2-7	CASSYMSTPGGYEQYF	TGTGCCAGCAGCTATATGTCCACCCCGGGGGGCTACGAGCAGTACTTC
TRBD1	TRBV5-6	.	TRBJ2-7	CASSDDRVAYEQYF	TGTGCCAGCAGCGACGACAGGGTGGCCTACGAGCAGTACTTC
TRBD2	TRBV7-9	.	TRBJ2-5	CASSPYLGGGETQYF	TGTGCCAGCAGCCCCTACTTGGGGGGGGGAGAGACCCAGTACTTC
.	TRBV13	.	TRBJ1-3	CASSFGQGNTIYF	TGTGCCAGCAGCTTTGGGCAGGGAAACACCATATATTTT
TRBD2	TRBV6-5	.	TRBJ2-7	CASSYGPSGGGYEQYF	TGTGCCAGCAGTTACGGGCCTAGCGGGGGGGGCTACGAGCAGTACTTC
.	TRBV11-2	.	TRBJ1-2	CASSSQGGYTF	TGTGCCAGCAGCTCCCAGGGTGGCTACACCTTC
TRBD1	TRBV19	.	TRBJ2-7	CASSFWTGGAYEQYF	TGTGCCAGTAGCTTTTGGACAGGGGGTGCCTACGAGCAGTACTTC
.	TRBV28	.	TRBJ1-4	CASRAPGGEKLFF	TGTGCCAGCAGAGCACCGGGGGGTGAAAAACTGTTTTTT
.	TRBV5-1	.	TRBJ2-2	CAGDGGNTGELFF	TGCGCCGGGGACGGGGGTAACACCGGGGAGCTGTTTTTT
.	TRBV27	once	TRBJ1-2	CASSLGGGNYGYTF	TGTGCCAGCAGTTTAGGGGGAGGTAACTATGGCTACACCTTC
.	TRBV4-1	.	TRBJ2-7	CASSQGLGYEQYF	TGCGCCAGCAGCCAAGGATTGGGCTACGAGCAGTACTTC
TRBD1	TRBV19	.	TRBJ1-6	CASSIGTVNSPLHF	TGTGCCAGTAGTATCGGGACAGTGAATTCACCCCTCCACTTT
TRBD1	TRBV30	.	TRBJ1-6	CASSGTGNSPLHF	TGTGCCAGCTCCGGGACAGGGAATTCACCCCTCCACTTT
.	TRBV7-9	.	TRBJ2-3	CASSLGNRLSTDTQYF	TGTGCCAGCAGCTTAGGTAACAGGTTAAGCACAGATACGCAGTATTTT
TRBD1	TRBV7-9	.	TRBJ2-7	CASSLGWSGGEDEQYF	TGTGCCAGCAGCTTAGGGTGGTCAGGGGGCGAGGACGAGCAGTACTTC
.	TRBV6-1	.	TRBJ1-6	CASSELLPLHF	TGTGCCAGCAGTGAATTGTTACCCCTCCACTTT
.	TRBV4-1	.	TRBJ1-4	CASSLREGEKLFF	TGCGCCAGCAGCCTCAGGGAGGGGGAAAAACTGTTTTTT
TRBD1	TRBV5-4	.	TRBJ2-7	CASSLAQGINEQYF	TGTGCCAGCAGCTTGGCACAGGGGATCAACGAGCAGTACTTC
.	TRBV19	.	TRBJ2-5	CASSIGHRGETQYF	TGTGCCAGTAGTATAGGACACCGTGGAGAGACCCAGTACTTC
.	TRBV7-9	.	TRBJ2-7	CASSSETATYEQYF	TGTGCCAGCAGCTCGGAGACGGCAACCTACGAGCAGTACTTC
.	TRBV21-1	once	TRBJ2-7	CASSGPGAARRILEQYF	TGTGCCAGCAGCGGCCCAGGGGCCGCTCGTAGGATACTTGAGCAGTACTTC
TRBD1	TRBV6-5	.	TRBJ2-1	CASSSTGFDNEQFF	TGTGCCAGCAGTTCGACAGGGTTCGACAATGAGCAGTTCTTC
.	TRBV7-9	.	TRBJ2-1	CASSSSREEQFF	TGTGCCAGCAGCTCATCTAGGGAAGAGCAGTTCTTC
.	TRBV12-5	once	TRBJ2-3	CASGLVQTTSTDTQYF	TGTGCTAGTGGTTTGGTACAGACTACATCGACAGATACGCAGTATTTT
.	TRBV9	.	TRBJ1-2	CASSPLIRGGGYTF	TGTGCCAGCAGCCCACTGATCCGGGGAGGCGGCTACACCTTC
TRBD1	TRBV27	.	TRBJ2-3	CASSTGQGLHTDTQYF	TGTGCCAGCAGTACCGGACAGGGGTTGCACACAGATACGCAGTATTTT
.	TRBV28	.	TRBJ1-1	CASRLGRQAFF	TGTGCCAGCAGACTGGGCAGGCAAGCTTTCTTT
.	TRBV13	.	TRBJ2-5	CASSRRGGQETQYF	TGTGCCAGCAGCCGACGAGGGGGCCAAGAGACCCAGTACTTC
.	TRBV4-1	.	TRBJ1-1	CASSQRSGSTEAFF	TGCGCCAGCAGCCAACGTAGTGGGAGCACTGAAGCTTTCTTT
.	TRBV30	.	TRBJ2-6	CAWSEGIGANVLTF	TGTGCCTGGAGTGAAGGGATTGGGGCCAACGTCCTGACTTTC